This T cell receptor beta chain emerged from a study of human versus mouse CDR3 diversity and MHC coevolution. Measured with immunoSEQ multiplex PCR; TCRdb has only the in-frame clones, and not every one. The sample has tens of thousands of clones, about 93% seen once. Notes on this clone: The antigen is not known.

Overall study findings and caveats: Most of the three human donors had the lowest clonal inequality.

The germline V gene has CDR1 GTSNPN and CDR2 SVGIG (reference sequence). V shed 1 base and J shed 3 bases, with 3 bases lying between them. This CDR3 spans 11 amino acids. This receptor was taken from a person aged 55 to 75 in good health. The chain employs TRBV30 and TRBJ2-5; D uncertain. Sequencing used naive CD4+ T cells from blood. Stated subset: CD45RO-negative CD62L-positive naive CD4 T cells. CDR3 protein: CAWSAEETQYF. In DNA, the CDR3 is TGTGCCTGGAGTGCAGAAGAGACCCAGTACTTC.